The rows below give T cell receptor beta chains drawn from one sample of a study of blood T cell repertoires in COVID-19. This table comes from immunoSEQ multiplex PCR, and its TCRdb copy is limited to in-frame clones, with some not included. This table has a few hundred thousand clones, around 92% appearing once. The specimen was PBMCs or T cells enriched from blood (not recorded which). These receptors originate from an older woman who had recovered from COVID-19. CDR3s include the opening cysteine and the closing phenylalanine or tryptophan. The D gene is left open where the match is weak.

TRBJ2-5 | TRBV5-1 | . | CASSLSSYIQETQYF
TRBJ1-2 | TRBV9 | . | CASSVDVIGGHGYTF
TRBJ2-3 | TRBV13 | TRBD2 | CASSSSGASTDTQYF
TRBJ1-1 | TRBV4-2 | TRBD1 | CASSRTGQSGTEAFF
TRBJ2-7 | TRBV19 | TRBD1 | CASSNGQGAPKVSYEQYF
TRBJ2-5 | TRBV19 | . | CASSIVGRQETQYF
TRBJ2-4 | TRBV2 | . | CASTPGTTKNIQYF
TRBJ1-2 | TRBV24-1 | . | CATSSPHKEHYGYTF
TRBJ2-1 | TRBV5-4 | . | CASSLGGGSYNEQFF
TRBJ1-2 | TRBV7-2 | . | CASSISSTERHGYTF
TRBJ1-5 | TRBV28 | TRBD1 | CASSSTGGAGQPQHF
TRBJ1-1 | TRBV19 | . | CAVHSPGRKNTEAFF
TRBJ2-1 | TRBV9 | . | CASSVGAVNEQFF
TRBJ1-2 | TRBV6-1 | . | CASSEPWRVDGYTF
TRBJ1-5 | TRBV3-1/TRBV3-2 | . | CASSPYGSGQPQHF
TRBJ1-6 | TRBV4-1 | TRBD1 | CASSLLGQGISPLHF
TRBJ1-2 | TRBV6-2/TRBV6-3 | TRBD1 | CASSYRKRGRYYGYTF
TRBJ2-3 | TRBV9 | . | CASSPQSGAGASTDTQYF
TRBJ2-6 | TRBV5-1 | . | CASSSGQGGYLSGANVLTF